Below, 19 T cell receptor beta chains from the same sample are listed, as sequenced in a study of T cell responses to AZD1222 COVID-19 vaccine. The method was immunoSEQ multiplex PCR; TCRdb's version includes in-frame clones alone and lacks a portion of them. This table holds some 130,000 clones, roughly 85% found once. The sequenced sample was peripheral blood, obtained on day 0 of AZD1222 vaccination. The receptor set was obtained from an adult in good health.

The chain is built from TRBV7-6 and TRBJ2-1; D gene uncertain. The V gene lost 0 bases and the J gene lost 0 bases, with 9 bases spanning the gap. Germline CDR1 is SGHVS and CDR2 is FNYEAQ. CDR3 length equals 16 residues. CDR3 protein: CASSLAVQNSYNEQFF. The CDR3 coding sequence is TGTGCCAGCAGCTTAGCAGTACAGAACTCCTACAATGAGCAGTTCTTC.

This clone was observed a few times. The CDR3 here is CASSTPTGINSPLHF. CDR3 coding DNA: TGTGCCAGCAGTACCCCGACAGGGATCAATTCACCCCTCCACTTT. The chain uses TRBV27 and TRBJ1-6; 7 nucleotides agree with TRBD1. The CDR3 loop spans 15 amino acids. V lost 5 bases to trimming and J lost 7 bases; unmatched junction nucleotides: 8. Germline-derived CDR1 and CDR2 are MNHEY and SMNVEV (reference sequence).

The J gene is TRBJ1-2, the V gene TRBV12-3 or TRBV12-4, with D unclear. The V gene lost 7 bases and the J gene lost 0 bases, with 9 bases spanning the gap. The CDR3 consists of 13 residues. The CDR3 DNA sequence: TGTGCCAGCAAGGAGAATCCTAACTATGGCTACACCTTC. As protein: CASKENPNYGYTF.

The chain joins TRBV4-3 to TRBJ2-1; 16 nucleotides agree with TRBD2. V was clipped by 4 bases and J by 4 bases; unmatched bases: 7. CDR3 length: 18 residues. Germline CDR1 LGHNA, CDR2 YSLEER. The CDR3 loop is CASSPEPGLAGGYNEQFF. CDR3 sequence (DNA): TGCGCCAGCAGCCCTGAACCGGGACTAGCGGGAGGGTACAATGAGCAGTTCTTC.

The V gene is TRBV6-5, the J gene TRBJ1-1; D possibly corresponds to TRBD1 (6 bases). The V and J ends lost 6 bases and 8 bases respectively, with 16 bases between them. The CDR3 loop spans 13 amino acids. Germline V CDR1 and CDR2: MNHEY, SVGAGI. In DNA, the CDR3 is TGTGCCAGCAGGCGGACAGAAAGAAGAGAAGCTTTCTTT. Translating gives CASRRTERREAFF.

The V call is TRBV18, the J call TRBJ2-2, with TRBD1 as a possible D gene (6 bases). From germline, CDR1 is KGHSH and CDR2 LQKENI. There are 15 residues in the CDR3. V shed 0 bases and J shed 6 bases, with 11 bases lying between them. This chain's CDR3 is CASSPPGGGPGELFF. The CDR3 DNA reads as TGTGCCAGCTCACCACCAGGGGGTGGACCCGGGGAGCTGTTTTTT.

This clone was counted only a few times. The DNA for the CDR3 is TGTGCCAGCAGCGTAGCGGTCAGACAGGGTGAGGGCTACACCTTC. It is translated as CASSVAVRQGEGYTF. The rearrangement joins TRBV9 to TRBJ1-2; 7 bases are shared with TRBD1. The CDR3 has 15 amino acids. Losses at the gene ends were 0 bases for V and 8 bases for J; bases not matched to a gene: 10. Looked up from germline, CDR1 is SGDLS and CDR2 is YYNGEE.

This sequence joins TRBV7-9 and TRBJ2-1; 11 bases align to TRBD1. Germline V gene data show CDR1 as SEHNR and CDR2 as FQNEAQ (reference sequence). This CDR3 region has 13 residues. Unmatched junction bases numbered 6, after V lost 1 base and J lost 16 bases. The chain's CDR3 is CASSLGRTGGGFF. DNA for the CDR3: TGTGCCAGCAGCTTAGGAAGGACAGGGGGCGGTTTCTTC.

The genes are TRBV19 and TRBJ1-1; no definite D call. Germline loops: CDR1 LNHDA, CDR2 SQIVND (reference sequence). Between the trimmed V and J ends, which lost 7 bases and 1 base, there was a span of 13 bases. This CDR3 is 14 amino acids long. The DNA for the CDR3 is TGTGCCAGTAAAAAGGCAGCGCGGAACACTGAAGCTTTCTTT. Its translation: CASKKAARNTEAFF.

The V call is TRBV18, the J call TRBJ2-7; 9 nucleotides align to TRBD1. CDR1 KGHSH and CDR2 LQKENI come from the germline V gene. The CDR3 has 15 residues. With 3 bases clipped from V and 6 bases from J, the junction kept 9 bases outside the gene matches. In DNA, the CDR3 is TGTGCCAGCTCACCTCCCGGGACAGGGTCCCCCGAGCAGTACTTC. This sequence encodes CASSPPGTGSPEQYF.

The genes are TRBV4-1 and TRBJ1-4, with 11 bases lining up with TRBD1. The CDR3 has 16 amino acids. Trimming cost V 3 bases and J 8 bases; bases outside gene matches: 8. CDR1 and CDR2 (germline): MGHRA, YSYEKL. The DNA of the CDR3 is TGCGCCAGCAGCCAGGACCGGACAGGGGGCTTCGAAAAACTGTTTTTT. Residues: CASSQDRTGGFEKLFF.

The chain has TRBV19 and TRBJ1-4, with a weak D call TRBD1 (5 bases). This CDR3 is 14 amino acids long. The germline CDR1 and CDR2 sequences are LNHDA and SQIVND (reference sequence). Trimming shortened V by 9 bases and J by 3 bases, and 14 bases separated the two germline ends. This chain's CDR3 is CASTINRPNEKLFF. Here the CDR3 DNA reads TGTGCCAGCACAATAAACAGGCCTAATGAAAAACTGTTTTTT. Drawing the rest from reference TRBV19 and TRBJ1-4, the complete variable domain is DGGITQSPKYLFRKEGQNVTLSCEQNLNHDAMYWYRQDPGQGLRLIYYSQIVNDFQKGDIAEGYSVSREKKESFPLTVTSAQKNPTAFYLCASTINRPNEKLFFGSGTQLSVL.

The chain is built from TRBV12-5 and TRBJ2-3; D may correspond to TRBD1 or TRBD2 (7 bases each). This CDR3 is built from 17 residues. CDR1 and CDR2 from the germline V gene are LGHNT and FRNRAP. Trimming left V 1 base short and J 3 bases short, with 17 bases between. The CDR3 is CASGLALGQGGTDTQYF. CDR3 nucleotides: TGTGCTAGTGGTTTGGCCCTGGGGCAGGGGGGGACAGATACGCAGTATTTT.

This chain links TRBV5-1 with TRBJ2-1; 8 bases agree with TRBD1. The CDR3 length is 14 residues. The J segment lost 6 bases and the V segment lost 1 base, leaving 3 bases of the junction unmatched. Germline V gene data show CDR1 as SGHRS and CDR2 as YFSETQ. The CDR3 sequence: CASSLSTGGNEQFF. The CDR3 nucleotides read TGCGCCAGCAGCTTGTCCACAGGGGGCAATGAGCAGTTCTTC.

The CDR3: CASSPLQGWDYGYTF. The CDR3 nucleotides are TGTGCCAGCAGTCCTTTACAGGGGTGGGACTATGGCTACACCTTC. The chain has TRBV27 and TRBJ1-2, with TRBD1 identical over 7 bases. The CDR3 is made up of 15 amino acids. Germline V lookup: CDR1 MNHEY, CDR2 SMNVEV (reference sequence). J was trimmed by 3 bases and V by 5 bases; bases with no gene match: 9.

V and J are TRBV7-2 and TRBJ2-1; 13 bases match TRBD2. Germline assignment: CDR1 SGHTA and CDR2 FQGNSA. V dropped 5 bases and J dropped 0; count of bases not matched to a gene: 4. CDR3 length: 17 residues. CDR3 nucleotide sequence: TGTGCCAGCAGCAGCGGGACTAGCGGGGTCTCCTACAATGAGCAGTTCTTC. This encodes CASSSGTSGVSYNEQFF.

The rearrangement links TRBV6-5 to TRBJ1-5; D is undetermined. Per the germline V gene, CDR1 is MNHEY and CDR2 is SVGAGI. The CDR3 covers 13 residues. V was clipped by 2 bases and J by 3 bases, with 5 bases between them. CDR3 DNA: TGTGCCAGCAGTTACAACATCAATCAGCCCCAGCATTTT. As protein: CASSYNINQPQHF.

CDR3 coding DNA: TGTGCCAGCAGTTTTCTCCGGGGCCGGCTTGGCGATGAGCAGTTCTTC. It specifies CASSFLRGRLGDEQFF. The rearrangement uses TRBV28 and TRBJ2-1; the D gene could be TRBD1 or TRBD2 (5 bases each). V lost 3 bases and J lost 8, with 20 bases in between. CDR3 size: 16 residues. Germline lookup yields CDR1 MDHEN and CDR2 SYDVKM.

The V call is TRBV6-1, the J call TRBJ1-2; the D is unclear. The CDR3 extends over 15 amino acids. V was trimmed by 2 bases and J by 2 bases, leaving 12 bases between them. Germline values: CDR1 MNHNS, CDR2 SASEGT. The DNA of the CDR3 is TGTGCCAGCAGTGAATCCTACACGCGAAACTATGGCTACACCTTC. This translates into CASSESYTRNYGYTF.